This TCR beta chain stems from a study of blood T cell repertoires in COVID-19 (dated by TCRdb to 2020 to 2021). As for the study more broadly: Collaborator samples came from the United States, Italy and Spain and covered acute and convalescent phases of COVID-19. The material from the prospective study consisted of cDNA or gDNA derived from T cells, B-cell-depleted T cells, or PBMCs. The dataset comprised deeply sampled blood TCRbeta repertoires from subjects exposed to, actively infected with, or recovered from COVID-19. The repertoires were made available in a free public database intended to serve as a resource for research on the immune response to SARS-CoV-2. Samples came from the ongoing ImmuneRACE study (first 160 participants) plus 1,254 subjects from 6 global collaborators. A de-identified subject ID, COVID-19 status, age in years and sex were almost always included in the sample metadata. HLA class I and class II types, where available, came from metadata supplied by the sample provider rather than from assay-based typing. General findings and caveats noted by the study authors: The quantity of clinical and demographic metadata differed by source and by participant and was supplied without curation.

Concerning this clone itself: No antigen is known for it. Per-base quality was not reported, and no clone a single base away is much larger than it.

At one collaborating source in Seattle, patients were enrolled during active infection and were followed longitudinally through the course of disease. The collaborating institutions used their own protocols to collect whole blood in K2EDTA tubes. For TCRbeta analysis, collaborators shipped samples in one of three forms: frozen whole blood, isolated PBMCs, or DNA extracted from either of those sample types. The immunoSEQ Assay, a bias-controlled multiplex PCR, was used to amplify TCRbeta CDR3 regions from genomic DNA. For the original study's pipeline: Within the assay, amplification of reference gene primers was used to estimate how many nucleated cells each sample contained. To quantify the absolute abundance of each unique TCRbeta CDR3 rearrangement, sequence reads were collapsed and filtered. Productive Simpson clonality was computed per sample as the square root of Simpson's diversity index over productive rearrangements. The table was pulled from immuneACCESS by TCRdb, which kept in-frame rearrangements only. Such tables lose some clones; where checked, under half of the loss comes from unresolved V genes, and the rest has no known cause. Clone size and the V and J calls come from that table; the DNA yielded D and trimming. For this sample the table gives about 200,000 clones, of which over 75% were detected only once. Together, the top ten hold roughly a sixth of the sample.

Sequencing was carried out using peripheral blood. The TCR originated in a man between 45 and 60 years old with COVID-19, enrolled during active disease.

The CDR3 reads as follows: CASSVEWEPLGPTGELFF. In nucleotide form, the sequence is TGTGCCAGCAGCGTAGAGTGGGAACCGCTGGGGCCCACCGGGGAGCTGTTTTTT. The rearranged chain carries TRBV9 and TRBJ2-2; the best D guess is TRBD1, with 5 bases matching. The trim is 0 bases for V and 4 bases for J, with a gap of 19 bases between the germline ends. CDR1 and CDR2 are drawn from the germline V gene: SGDLS, YYNGEE. From the cysteine through the phenylalanine, the CDR3 covers 18 amino acids. The CDR3 DNA has 54 bases and is translated from base 1.